This TCR beta chain was found in a study of blood T cell repertoires in COVID-19. Study as a whole: Samples taken during acute and convalescent COVID-19 were collected in the United States, Italy and Spain. T cells, B-cell-depleted T cells, or PBMCs supplied cDNA or gDNA.

Using immunoSEQ multiplex PCR, the repertoire was profiled, and TCRdb retains in-frame clones only, with some absent. The table records 90,000 to 130,000 clones, 87% of them present only once. CDR3 size: 16 residues. Germline-derived CDR1 and CDR2 are SGHRS and YFSETQ. V was shortened by 2 bases and J by 1 base, with 10 bases between the two germline ends. J is TRBJ2-6 and V is TRBV5-1; no reliable D call. The sample comprised peripheral blood. This clonotype was sampled from a human donor in a cohort sampled during active COVID-19. The CDR3 here is CASSFYRASGANVLTF. Here the CDR3 DNA reads TGCGCCAGCAGCTTCTACAGAGCTTCTGGGGCCAACGTCCTGACTTTC.